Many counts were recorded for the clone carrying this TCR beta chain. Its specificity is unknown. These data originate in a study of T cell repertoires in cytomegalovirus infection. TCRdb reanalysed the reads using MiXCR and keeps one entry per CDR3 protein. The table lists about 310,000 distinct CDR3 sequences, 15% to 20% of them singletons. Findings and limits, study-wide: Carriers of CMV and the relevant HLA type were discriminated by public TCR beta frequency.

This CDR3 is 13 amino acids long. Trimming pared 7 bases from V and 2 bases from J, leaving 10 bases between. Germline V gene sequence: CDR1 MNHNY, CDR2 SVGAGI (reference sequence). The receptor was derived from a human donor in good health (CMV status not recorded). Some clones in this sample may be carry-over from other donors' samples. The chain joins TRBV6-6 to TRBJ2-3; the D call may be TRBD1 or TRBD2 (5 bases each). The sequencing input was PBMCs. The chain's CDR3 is CASTIGATDTQYF. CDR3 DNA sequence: TGTGCCAGCACCATCGGGGCCACAGATACGCAGTATTTT.